The entry below gives a single T cell receptor beta chain sequence along with its context. Trimming cost V 6 bases and J 7 bases; bases outside gene matches: 11. The CDR3 is 16 amino acids. From germline, CDR1 is SGHTA and CDR2 FQGNSA. This sample is drawn from a study of blood T cell repertoires in COVID-19. Study-wide context: Nucleic acid was either cDNA or gDNA, and it came from T cells, B-cell-depleted T cells, or PBMCs.

Under the authors' procedure: Reference gene primer amplification gave estimated nucleated cell counts. Sequencing was performed with immunoSEQ multiplex PCR; in TCRdb, only in-frame clones are kept and a portion is missing. V and J calls plus clone size are reproduced from that table; the DNA served to infer D and trimming. The sample includes 60,000 to 90,000 clones, approximately 79% of them seen just once. The V and J genes are TRBV7-2 and TRBJ2-1, with 11 bases that match TRBD1. Sequenced sample: peripheral blood. This TCR derives from a human donor with acute or convalescent COVID-19. The donor label of this sample is uncertain. Written as DNA, the CDR3 is TGTGCCAGCAGTTCGTTAGGGACAGGGGGTTTGAATGAGCAGTTCTTC. This sequence encodes CASSSLGTGGLNEQFF.